This T cell receptor (beta chain) appears in the sequencing data of a study of CD8 T cells in Susac syndrome. General study points: In total CD8+ repertoires, around 15 Susac-specific public clones were detected, and CD8+ TEMRA repertoires contained five or six.

RNA in amounts of roughly 0.5 to 1 ug was reverse transcribed with random hexamers. The amplification used immunoSEQ multiplex PCR on TCR beta CDR3; it spanned 54 Vbeta and 13 Jbeta. TCRdb processed the immunoSEQ multiplex PCR reads anew with MiXCR; each CDR3 protein has one entry. The repertoire holds tens of thousands of distinct CDR3 sequences, 80% to 95% seen once, with 0.35% to 0.55% in the top ten. V lost 3 bases and J lost 6, with 11 bases in between. The CDR3 consists of 13 residues. There are a few counts of this clonotype. Its antigen is as yet unknown. The sequenced material came from CD8+ T cells from PBMCs. The rearrangement uses TRBV12-3 or TRBV12-4 and TRBJ1-1, with no clear D. This TCR was recovered from a human donor with Susac syndrome. DNA of the CDR3: TGTGCCAGCAGTTTGCCGTCGGTTCCTGAAGCTTTCTTT. It encodes CASSLPSVPEAFF.